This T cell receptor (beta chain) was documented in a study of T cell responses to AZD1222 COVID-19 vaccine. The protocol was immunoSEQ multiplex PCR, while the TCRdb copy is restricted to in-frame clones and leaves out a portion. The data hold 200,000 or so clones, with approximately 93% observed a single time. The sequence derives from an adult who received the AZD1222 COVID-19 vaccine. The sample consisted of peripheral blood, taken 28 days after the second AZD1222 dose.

The CDR3 bases are TGTGCCAGTAGCCTTAAAACAGGGTCTGGAGATGAAAAACTGTTTTTT. This encodes CASSLKTGSGDEKLFF. The gene calls are TRBV19 and TRBJ1-4; D is possibly TRBD1 (6 bases). From germline, CDR1 is LNHDA and CDR2 SQIVND (reference sequence). The CDR3 is 16 residues long. V lost 6 bases, J lost 6 bases, and 20 bases lay in between. Looking up the rest from reference TRBV19 and TRBJ1-4 gives the full variable domain: DGGITQSPKYLFRKEGQNVTLSCEQNLNHDAMYWYRQDPGQGLRLIYYSQIVNDFQKGDIAEGYSVSREKKESFPLTVTSAQKNPTAFYLCASSLKTGSGDEKLFFGSGTQLSVL.